This T cell receptor beta chain was recovered during a study of T-cell reconstitution after alpha-beta-depleted transplantation in children. Per the germline V gene, CDR1 is SGHDT and CDR2 is YYEEEE. This CDR3 is built from 16 residues. Trimming removed 0 bases from V and 2 bases from J, with 14 bases in between. Unique molecular identifiers were incorporated into the prepared TCRbeta library. Using its own MiXCR run on the PCR reads, TCRdb lists one record per CDR3 protein. The table includes some 490,000 distinct CDR3 sequences, under 15% detected once. The sample was PBMCs from the stem cell graft donor, taken from the stem cell graft. The genes are TRBV5-6 and TRBJ1-1, with D unresolved. The receptor was isolated from a human donor who donated a stem cell graft to a child with combined immunodeficiency. CDR3 DNA sequence: TGTGCCAGCAGCTTGGTCGGTCGGGAAAAAAACACTGAAGCTTTCTTT. This codes for CASSLVGREKNTEAFF. Together with reference TRBV5-6 and TRBJ1-1, the CDR3 gives the full variable domain: DAGVTQSPTHLIKTRGQQVTLRCSPKSGHDTVSWYQQALGQGPQFIFQYYEEEERQRGNFPDRFSGHQFPNYSSELNVNALLLGDSALYLCASSLVGREKNTEAFFGQGTRLTVV.